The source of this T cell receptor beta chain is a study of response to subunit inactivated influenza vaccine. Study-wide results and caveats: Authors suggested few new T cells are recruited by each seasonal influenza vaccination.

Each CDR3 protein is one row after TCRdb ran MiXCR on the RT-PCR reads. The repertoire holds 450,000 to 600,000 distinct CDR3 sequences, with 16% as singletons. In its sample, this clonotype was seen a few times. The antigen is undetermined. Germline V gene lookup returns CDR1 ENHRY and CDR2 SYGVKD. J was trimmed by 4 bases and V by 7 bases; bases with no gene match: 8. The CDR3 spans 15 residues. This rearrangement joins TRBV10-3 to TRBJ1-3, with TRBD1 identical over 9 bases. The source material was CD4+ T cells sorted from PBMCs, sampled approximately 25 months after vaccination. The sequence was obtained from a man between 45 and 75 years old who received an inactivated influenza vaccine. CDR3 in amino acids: CAIKPGQGAGNTIYF. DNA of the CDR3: TGTGCCATCAAGCCGGGACAGGGAGCAGGAAACACCATATATTTT.